The T cell receptor (beta chain) described here comes from a study of cytomegalovirus exposure and HLA in healthy donors. This clone was seen only once. Its antigen is still unknown. With 60 Vbeta and 13 Jbeta primers, the PCR was carried out. Produced via immunoSEQ multiplex PCR; TCRdb's table is partial and in-frame only. The table records approximately 160,000 clones, 77% of them present only once. Whole-study results and caveats: Across donors, sequencing depth was assumed by presence/absence analyses to be roughly uniform.

The CDR3 contains 13 residues. CDR1 is ENHRY and CDR2 is SYGVKD in the germline V gene. Trimming took 8 bases from V and 3 from J; bases not matched to a gene: 4. The sequencing sample was made of PBMCs. This sequence originates from a woman aged 40 to 50 in good health and CMV-seropositive. The J gene is TRBJ1-1, the V gene TRBV10-3; 9 nucleotides agree with TRBD1. The DNA for the CDR3 is TGTGCCATCCGCCGGGACAGGGACACTGAAGCTTTCTTT. Amino acids: CAIRRDRDTEAFF.